A selection of T cell receptor beta chains follows, all from one sample in a study of blood T cell repertoires in COVID-19. Profiled with immunoSEQ multiplex PCR; TCRdb holds only in-frame clones, not every one. In the table there are about 230,000 clones, about 88% of which are singletons. The sample taken for sequencing was peripheral blood. These receptors were obtained from a man aged 40-49 years with acute or convalescent COVID-19. The CDR3 runs from the conserved cysteine through the conserved F or W. The order of the fields is D gene, J gene, clone size, V gene, CDR3 DNA, CDR3 protein. D genes are given only for firm matches. Only some rows state a clone size, as once, few, many or a class for expanded clones.

>TRBD1|TRBJ1-2|NA|TRBV7-6
TGTGCCAGCAGCTTAACAACAGGGGGCGGTGGCTACACCTTC
CASSLTTGGGGYTF
>NA|TRBJ2-2|NA|TRBV3-1/TRBV3-2
TGTGCCAGCAGCCTCGGGGGTACGACCGGGGAGCTGTTTTTT
CASSLGGTTGELFF
>NA|TRBJ1-2|NA|TRBV15
TGTGCCACCAGCAGAGAAATTACGACAGCTAGGCATGGCTACACCTTC
CATSREITTARHGYTF
>NA|TRBJ1-2|once|TRBV3-1/TRBV3-2
TGTGCCAGCAGCCAAGATTTGGGCGGGTGCACCTTC
CASSQDLGGCTF
>NA|TRBJ2-5|NA|TRBV9
TGTGCCAGCAGCTCTCAAGAGACCCAGTACTTC
CASSSQETQYF
>TRBD1|TRBJ1-5|NA|TRBV30
TGTGCCTGGAGTCCGGGAGGGGGCTATCAGCCCCAGCATTTT
CAWSPGGGYQPQHF
>NA|TRBJ1-2|few|TRBV7-9
TGTGCCAGCAGCTTAGGCGCAGGGGAGGGTGGCTACACCTTC
CASSLGAGEGGYTF
>TRBD2|TRBJ2-3|once|TRBV3-1/TRBV3-2
TGTGCCAGCAGCCTAACTAGCGGGGGGGCAGATACGCAGTATTTT
CASSLTSGGADTQYF
>TRBD2|TRBJ2-3|NA|TRBV11-2
TGTGCCAGCAGCTTAAGCGGGGGGGACCTTAGCACAGATACGCAGTATTTT
CASSLSGGDLSTDTQYF
>NA|TRBJ1-5|NA|TRBV5-6
TGTGCCAGCAGCTTGGTGGGAGGCCAGCCCCAGCATTTT
CASSLVGGQPQHF
>TRBD2|TRBJ2-1|NA|TRBV5-1
TGCGCCACTACGGACGGGAGGAGCTCCTACAATGAGCAGTTCTTC
CATTDGRSSYNEQFF
>NA|TRBJ2-3|NA|TRBV3-1/TRBV3-2
TGTGCCAGCAGCCAAGCCCTGGGACTTCCTCTACCCACAGATACGCAGTATTTT
CASSQALGLPLPTDTQYF
>NA|TRBJ1-5|NA|TRBV7-6
TGTGCCAGCAGCTCAGGGGGCAATCAGCCCCAGCATTTT
CASSSGGNQPQHF
>NA|TRBJ1-3|once|TRBV15
TGTGCCACCAGCAGAGAGGGGGGCTCTGGAAACACCATATATTTT
CATSREGGSGNTIYF
>NA|TRBJ2-1|once|TRBV2
TGTGCCAGCAGTGGGACAATGGACTACAATGAGCAGTTCTTC
CASSGTMDYNEQFF
>NA|TRBJ2-3|NA|TRBV7-2
TGTGCCAGCAGCCCCGACAGCCCAATTGCAGATACGCAGTATTTT
CASSPDSPIADTQYF
>TRBD1|TRBJ2-7|NA|TRBV28
TGTGCCAGCAGTTTATATGCGCCAGGGGGCGCCTACGAGCAGTACTTC
CASSLYAPGGAYEQYF
>TRBD1|TRBJ1-2|NA|TRBV30
TGTGCCTGGAGGGGGGACAGTTTAAACTATGGCTACACCTTC
CAWRGDSLNYGYTF
>NA|TRBJ1-6|once|TRBV6-5
TGTGCCAGCAGTCGACAGGAGATCCACAATTCACCCCTCCACTTT
CASSRQEIHNSPLHF
>TRBD1|TRBJ1-1|NA|TRBV5-1
TGCGCCAGCAGCCCTTATGTTCAGACAGGGGCCGGGAACACTGAAGCTTTCTTT
CASSPYVQTGAGNTEAFF
>NA|TRBJ2-2|NA|TRBV11-2
TGTGCCAGCAGCACTGACACCGGGGAGCTGTTTTTT
CASSTDTGELFF
>TRBD1|TRBJ2-7|NA|TRBV7-9
TGTGCCAGCAGCTCTGACAGGGAAAGCACCGAGCAGTACTTC
CASSSDRESTEQYF
>NA|TRBJ1-5|NA|TRBV6-2/TRBV6-3
TGTGCCAGCAGTTACGTCCCTGCAGGGAAAGATCAGCCCCAGCATTTT
CASSYVPAGKDQPQHF
>NA|TRBJ2-7|NA|TRBV29-1
TGCAGCGCAGAGGATCCCGGCTACGAGCAGTACTTC
CSAEDPGYEQYF
>NA|TRBJ2-1|NA|TRBV5-1
TGCGCCAGCAGCTCAACGACTTGGGGCTATAGCTCCTACAATGAGCAGTTCTTC
CASSSTTWGYSSYNEQFF
>NA|TRBJ1-2|NA|TRBV4-1
TGCGCCAGCAGCCAAGATAGGGCAGGGGCAGGAGGCTACACCTTC
CASSQDRAGAGGYTF
>NA|TRBJ1-1|once|TRBV5-5
TGTGCCAGCAGCTTGATCACAGTGAACACTGAAGCTTTCTTT
CASSLITVNTEAFF
>NA|TRBJ1-3|NA|TRBV13
TGTGCCAGCAGCTTAACCAGCTCTGGAAACACCATATATTTT
CASSLTSSGNTIYF
>NA|TRBJ2-2|NA|TRBV7-2
TGTGCCAGCAGCTTTCTGCCCGCGCGAGCCGGGGAGCTGTTTTTT
CASSFLPARAGELFF
>TRBD1|TRBJ1-6|NA|TRBV7-8
TGTGCCAGCAGCTTAATCTCGGGACAGGGCGATAATTCACCCCTCCACTTT
CASSLISGQGDNSPLHF
>TRBD2|TRBJ2-7|NA|TRBV3-1/TRBV3-2
TGTGCCAGCAGCCAACTGGGGGGGAACGAGCAGTACTTC
CASSQLGGNEQYF
>TRBD2|TRBJ2-1|NA|TRBV19
TGTGCCAGTAGTAGCGGGGGGGCCTCCTACAATGAGCAGTTCTTC
CASSSGGASYNEQFF
>TRBD1|TRBJ1-2|NA|TRBV20-1
TGCAGTGCTAGTCGGGGGACAGGGGGCGTCGGTGGCTACACCTTC
CSASRGTGGVGGYTF
>NA|TRBJ2-1|NA|TRBV2
TGTGCCAGCAGTGATCTGAGCTCCTACAATGAGCAGTTCTTC
CASSDLSSYNEQFF
>TRBD1|TRBJ1-5|once|TRBV6-1
TGTGCCAGCAGTGAAGGAGGAACAGGGGCATGGCAGCCCCAGCATTTT
CASSEGGTGAWQPQHF
>NA|TRBJ1-2|NA|TRBV2
TGTGCCAGCAGTGAACGGGGGGGCAGGGATGGCTACACCTTC
CASSERGGRDGYTF
>NA|TRBJ2-5|NA|TRBV7-2
TGTGCCAGCAGCTTAGAAGGCAGGCAAGAGACCCAGTACTTC
CASSLEGRQETQYF
>NA|TRBJ1-5|NA|TRBV7-9
TGTGCCAGCAGCTTAGCCGGACAGTCTCAGCCCCAGCATTTT
CASSLAGQSQPQHF
>NA|TRBJ1-6|NA|TRBV4-2
TGTGCCAGCAGCCAAGTGGGAGTTAAGTCACCCCTCCACTTT
CASSQVGVKSPLHF
>NA|TRBJ1-3|NA|TRBV27
TGTGCCAGCAGCTTCGGAGCTGGAAACACCATATATTTT
CASSFGAGNTIYF
>NA|TRBJ2-2|NA|TRBV28
TGTGCCAGCCAGGGCCCTTCCACCGGGGAGCTGTTTTTT
CASQGPSTGELFF
>NA|TRBJ1-4|NA|TRBV20-1
TGCAGTGCTAGTCCCGGACAGCTAGTTAATGAAAAACTGTTTTTT
CSASPGQLVNEKLFF